The 22 T cell receptor beta chains reported below all come from one sample, sequenced in a study of spatial heterogeneity in lung cancer. One entry per CDR3 protein, called by TCRdb with MiXCR from the 5' RACE reads. The table lists some 21,000 distinct CDR3 sequences, approximately 3.3% of them singletons. Time point noted: sample taken at primary tumor resection. This sample comprised PBMCs, obtained at surgery. These receptors were taken from a female donor with early-stage non-small cell lung cancer.

This clonotype was seen more than once but under ten times. The V call is TRBV6-5, the J call TRBJ2-4; TRBD2 is a possible D gene (5 bases). Trimming removed 0 bases from V and 9 bases from J, with 15 bases in between. This CDR3 is built from 15 residues. Germline V lookup: CDR1 MNHEY, CDR2 SVGAGI. The CDR3, as DNA: TGTGCCAGCAGTTACTCTAAATCTCAAGGGAGCATTCAGTACTTC. Protein product: CASSYSKSQGSIQYF.

This clonotype was found many times. V is TRBV7-3 and J is TRBJ2-7; TRBD2 agrees at 7 bases. The CDR3 sequence is 15 residues long. Per the germline V gene, CDR1 is SGHTA and CDR2 is FQGTGA. Unmatched junction bases numbered 10, after V lost 5 bases and J lost 3 bases. This CDR3 reads CASSPLPAGVYEQYF. The DNA for the CDR3 is TGTGCCAGCAGCCCATTGCCTGCGGGAGTCTACGAGCAGTACTTC.

The chain joins TRBV13 to TRBJ2-1; 7 nucleotides match TRBD2. Germline values: CDR1 PRHDT, CDR2 FYEKMQ (reference sequence). Germline trimming cut 4 bases from V and 8 bases from J; bases unmatched to any gene: 14. The CDR3 spans 16 residues. The CDR3 is CASSSPVASRGDEQFF. The CDR3 bases are TGTGCCAGCAGCTCCCCTGTAGCGTCTCGGGGGGATGAGCAGTTCTTC. The whole variable domain, filled in from reference TRBV13 and TRBJ2-1, reads AAGVIQSPRHLIKEKRETATLKCYPIPRHDTVYWYQQGPGQDPQFLISFYEKMQSDKGSIPDRFSAQQFSDYHSELNMSSLELGDSALYFCASSSPVASRGDEQFFGPGTRLTVL.

This clonotype occurred a few times. The rearrangement joins TRBV11-2 to TRBJ1-1, with D perhaps matching TRBD1 (6 bases). CDR1 and CDR2 from the germline V gene are SGHAT and FQNNGV. The length of the CDR3 is 17 residues. Trimming took 0 bases from V and 1 from J, leaving 15 bases between them. The CDR3 here is CASSLDPGATSNTEAFF. Written as DNA, the CDR3 is TGTGCCAGCAGCTTAGACCCGGGGGCCACCTCGAACACTGAAGCTTTCTTT.

This clonotype was seen many times. This rearrangement joins TRBV15 to TRBJ2-7, with D unclear. CDR3 length: 15 amino acids. Germline V gene sequence: CDR1 LNHNV, CDR2 YYDKDF (reference sequence). Trimming pared 0 bases from V and 4 bases from J, leaving 13 bases between. CDR3 sequence reads: CATSREHHAPYEQYF. The CDR3 nucleotides are TGTGCCACCAGCAGAGAACACCATGCCCCATACGAGCAGTACTTC.

Many counts were recorded for this clonotype. This chain uses TRBV7-9 with TRBJ2-1; 8 nucleotides align to TRBD2. This CDR3 has 15 residues. Germline lookup yields CDR1 SEHNR and CDR2 FQNEAQ (reference sequence). V lost 5 bases and J lost 9; bases outside the gene matches: 12. CDR3 DNA sequence: TGTGCCAGCAGCCCGCAGAAGCGGGAGACTATTGAGCAGTTCTTC. Its translation: CASSPQKRETIEQFF. Drawing the rest from reference TRBV7-9 and TRBJ2-1, the complete variable domain is DTGVSQNPRHKITKRGQNVTFRCDPISEHNRLYWYRQTLGQGPEFLTYFQNEAQLEKSRLLSDRFSAERPKGSFSTLEIQRTEQGDSAMYLCASSPQKRETIEQFFGPGTRLTVL.

This clonotype was detected a few times. The chain links TRBV5-4 to TRBJ2-2, with D possibly TRBD2 on 6 matching bases. Deletions cut 3 bases from V and 1 base from J, with 13 bases between. CDR1 is SGHNT and CDR2 is YYREEE in the germline V gene (reference sequence). The CDR3 sequence is 16 residues long. CDR3 region: CASSSEEGLNTGELFF. Here the CDR3 DNA reads TGTGCCAGCAGCTCGGAGGAGGGTCTGAACACCGGGGAGCTGTTTTTT.

At least ten counts were recorded for this clonotype. The chain links TRBV3-1 to TRBJ1-1; TRBD1 matches 8 bases. The CDR3 runs 13 residues. Germline lookup yields CDR1 LGHDT and CDR2 YNNKEL (reference sequence). The ends lost 5 bases at V and 3 bases at J; junction bases unmatched: 2. CDR3 loop: CASSKTGDTEAFF. DNA for the CDR3: TGTGCCAGCAGCAAGACAGGGGACACTGAAGCTTTCTTT.

In regard to this clonotype: This may arise from a read error, as a much more abundant clone is one base away. The V gene is TRBV19, the J gene TRBJ1-2; D is possibly TRBD1 (5 bases). The CDR3 extends over 11 amino acids. Germline V gene lookup returns CDR1 LNHDA and CDR2 SQIVND (reference sequence). V shed 5 bases and J shed 6 bases, with 7 bases lying between them. This CDR3 is CASSAGNGYTF. CDR3 in DNA: TGTGCCAGTAGTGCAGGGAATGGCTACACCTTC.

The table lists this clonotype with many counts. V and J are TRBV6-1 and TRBJ1-1; D ambiguous. V lost 6 bases and J lost 4, with 12 bases in between. CDR3 length equals 13 residues. Germline CDR1 reads MNHNS; CDR2 reads SASEGT. The CDR3 sequence: CASRLGSSTEAFF. The CDR3 bases are TGTGCCAGCAGACTAGGGAGTTCCACTGAAGCTTTCTTT.

Many counts were recorded for this clonotype. The chain couples TRBV27 to TRBJ1-1, with a possible D match to TRBD1 (6 bases). The CDR3 contains 14 residues. CDR1 is MNHEY, CDR2 SMNVEV, per germline (reference sequence). V was cut by 2 bases and J by 6 bases, with 13 bases left in between. CDR3 residues: CASSLGGLRAEAFF. The CDR3 bases are TGTGCCAGCAGTTTAGGGGGGCTTAGGGCTGAAGCTTTCTTT.

This clonotype was seen repeatedly, ten times or more. The gene calls are TRBV25-1 and TRBJ2-1; D unclear. The CDR3 has 14 amino acids. CDR1 and CDR2 from the germline V gene are MGHDK and SYGVNS. V was trimmed by 4 bases and J by 4 bases, leaving 11 bases between them. The CDR3 loop reads CASSGVGRYNEQFF. The CDR3 DNA sequence: TGTGCCAGCAGTGGGGTAGGTCGTTACAATGAGCAGTTCTTC.

The chain carries TRBV19 and TRBJ2-7, with TRBD2 matching 10 bases. Germline trimming cut 1 base from V and 2 bases from J; bases unmatched to any gene: 2. Germline V gene sequence: CDR1 LNHDA, CDR2 SQIVND (reference sequence). The CDR3 totals 15 residues. The chain's CDR3 is CASSIGGLAAYEQYF. DNA for the CDR3: TGTGCCAGTAGTATAGGCGGACTAGCGGCCTACGAGCAGTACTTC.

This clonotype was picked up many times. The CDR3 DNA sequence: TGTGCCAGCAGTTTATTCCGGAGGACAGTCTACAATGAGCAGTTCTTC. Protein product: CASSLFRRTVYNEQFF. The V call is TRBV28, the J call TRBJ2-1; D possibly corresponds to TRBD1 (6 bases). The CDR3 is 16 amino acids. Trimming took 1 base from V and 3 from J, leaving 13 bases between them. Germline CDR1 reads MDHEN; CDR2 reads SYDVKM.

The gene calls are TRBV20-1 and TRBJ2-7, with 10 bases matching TRBD2. This CDR3 has 16 residues. Per germline, CDR1 DFQATT and CDR2 SNEGSKA (reference sequence). J gave up 7 bases and V 2 bases, and 14 bases lay outside the gene matches. CDR3 region: CSARPPRGLAGVEQYF. CDR3 sequence (DNA): TGCAGTGCTAGACCTCCGAGAGGGCTAGCGGGAGTTGAGCAGTACTTC.

This clonotype appeared many times. One end of the junction varies from germline; a read error may be responsible. The rearrangement uses TRBV27 and TRBJ1-1; no clear D. The CDR3 length is 15 residues. Per germline, CDR1 MNHEY and CDR2 SMNVEV (reference sequence). CDR3 sequence (DNA): TGTGCCAGCAGTTTATTCCGGCCCGCGAACGCTGAAGCTTTCTTT. Its protein product is CASSLFRPANAEAFF.

This clonotype has ten or more counts. The chain couples TRBV24-1 to TRBJ2-1; D remains ambiguous. Germline loops: CDR1 KGHDR, CDR2 SFDVKD. The CDR3 extends over 14 amino acids. Trimming removed 3 bases from V and 7 bases from J, with 12 bases in between. This chain's CDR3 is CATSDHQPPNEQFF. DNA for the CDR3: TGTGCCACCAGTGATCACCAGCCACCGAATGAGCAGTTCTTC.

This clonotype was seen repeatedly, ten times or more. The rearrangement uses TRBV20-1 and TRBJ2-7, with D perhaps given as TRBD1 or TRBD2 (5 bases each). There are 12 residues in the CDR3. The germline V gene has CDR1 DFQATT and CDR2 SNEGSKA (reference sequence). The V and J ends lost 1 base and 1 base respectively, with 5 bases between them. CDR3 sequence reads: CSARGGSYEQYF. Written as DNA, the CDR3 is TGCAGTGCTAGAGGGGGGTCCTACGAGCAGTACTTC.

This clonotype was seen only a few times. This chain links TRBV25-1 with TRBJ1-2; no reliable D call. Looked up from germline, CDR1 is MGHDK and CDR2 is SYGVNS. The CDR3 contains 16 residues. V shed 1 base and J shed 4 bases, with 16 bases lying between them. This CDR3 reads CASSESGRMAGYGYTF. Here the CDR3 DNA reads TGTGCCAGCAGTGAATCCGGGAGGATGGCCGGCTATGGCTACACCTTC.

V and J are TRBV7-8 and TRBJ2-5, with no clear D. Germline V gene sequence: CDR1 SGHVS, CDR2 FQNEAQ. The CDR3 runs to 15 residues. Between the trimmed V and J ends, which lost 1 base and 5 bases, there was a span of 14 bases. CDR3 bases: TGTGCCAGCAGCTTAGGCGTAGGGATAGGGGAGACCCAGTACTTC. It encodes CASSLGVGIGETQYF. Looking up the rest from reference TRBV7-8 and TRBJ2-5 gives the full variable domain: GAGVSQSPRYKVAKRGQDVALRCDPISGHVSLFWYQQALGQGPEFLTYFQNEAQLDKSGLPSDRFFAERPEGSVSTLKIQRTQQEDSAVYLCASSLGVGIGETQYFGPGTRLLVL.

This clonotype came up many times. The chain joins TRBV6-4 to TRBJ2-1; 7 bases line up with TRBD2. There are 15 residues in the CDR3. With V trimmed by 5 bases and J by 0 bases, 4 bases remained unmatched. CDR1 is MRHNA and CDR2 is SNTAGT in the germline V gene. CDR3: CASSSGAGSYNEQFF. The CDR3 DNA follows: TGTGCCAGCAGTAGCGGGGCCGGCTCCTACAATGAGCAGTTCTTC.

This clonotype was seen repeatedly, ten times or more. J is TRBJ2-2 and V is TRBV18; tentatively, D is TRBD1 (5 bases). The CDR3 consists of 14 residues. The ends were cut back, 10 bases at V and 0 bases at J, with 12 bases in the middle. Per germline, CDR1 KGHSH and CDR2 LQKENI. The CDR3 DNA is TGTGCCACCCTACCGACAGCGAACACCGGGGAGCTGTTTTTT. Amino acid sequence: CATLPTANTGELFF.